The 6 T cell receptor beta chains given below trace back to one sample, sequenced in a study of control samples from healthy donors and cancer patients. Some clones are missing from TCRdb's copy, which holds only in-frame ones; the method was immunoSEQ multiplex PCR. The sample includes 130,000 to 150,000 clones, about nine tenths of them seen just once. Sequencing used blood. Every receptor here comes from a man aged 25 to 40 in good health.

The CDR3 sequence: CASSLEQGVLVNEQFF. CDR3 bases: TGTGCCAGCAGTTTGGAACAGGGAGTATTGGTCAATGAGCAGTTCTTC. V gene TRBV28 combines with J gene TRBJ2-1, with D possibly matching TRBD1 (6 bases). Germline V lookup: CDR1 MDHEN, CDR2 SYDVKM. The CDR3 has 16 residues. Trimming cost V 3 bases and J 6 bases, with 18 bases left between them.

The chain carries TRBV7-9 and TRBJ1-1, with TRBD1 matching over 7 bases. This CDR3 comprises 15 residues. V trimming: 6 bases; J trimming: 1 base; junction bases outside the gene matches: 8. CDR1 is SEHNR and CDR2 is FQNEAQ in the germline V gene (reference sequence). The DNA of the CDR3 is TGTGCCAGCAGTCCCTTCAGGGGGAAGAACACTGAAGCTTTCTTT. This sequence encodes CASSPFRGKNTEAFF.

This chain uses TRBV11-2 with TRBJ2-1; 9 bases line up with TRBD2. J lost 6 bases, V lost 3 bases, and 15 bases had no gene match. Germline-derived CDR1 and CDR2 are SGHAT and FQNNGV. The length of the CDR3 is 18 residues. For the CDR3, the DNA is TGTGCCAGCAGCTTGAGAAGAGGCGGGAGGGCCTTGGGCAATGAGCAGTTCTTC. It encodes CASSLRRGGRALGNEQFF.

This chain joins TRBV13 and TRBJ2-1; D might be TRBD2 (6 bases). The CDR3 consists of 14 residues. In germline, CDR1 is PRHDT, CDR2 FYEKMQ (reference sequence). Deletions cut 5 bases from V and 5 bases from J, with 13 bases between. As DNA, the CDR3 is TGTGCCAGCAGCGTTCACGGCGGGGACAATGAGCAGTTCTTC. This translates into CASSVHGGDNEQFF. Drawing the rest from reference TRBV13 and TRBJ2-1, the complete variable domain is AAGVIQSPRHLIKEKRETATLKCYPIPRHDTVYWYQQGPGQDPQFLISFYEKMQSDKGSIPDRFSAQQFSDYHSELNMSSLELGDSALYFCASSVHGGDNEQFFGPGTRLTVL.

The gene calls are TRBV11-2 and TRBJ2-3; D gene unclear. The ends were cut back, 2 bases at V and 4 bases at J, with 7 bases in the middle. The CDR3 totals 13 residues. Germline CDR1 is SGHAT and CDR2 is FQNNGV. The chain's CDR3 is CASSLSMPDTQYF. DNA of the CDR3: TGTGCCAGCAGCTTAAGTATGCCAGATACGCAGTATTTT.

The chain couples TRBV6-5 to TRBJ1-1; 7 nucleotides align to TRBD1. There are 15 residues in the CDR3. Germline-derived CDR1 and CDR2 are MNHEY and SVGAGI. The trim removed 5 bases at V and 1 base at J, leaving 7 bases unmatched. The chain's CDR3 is CASSPVQGGNTEAFF. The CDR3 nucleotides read TGTGCCAGCAGTCCAGTCCAGGGGGGGAACACTGAAGCTTTCTTT.